Following are 21 T cell receptor beta chains from one sample sequenced in a study of breast tumors, draining lymph nodes, adjacent tissues. TCRdb processed the multiplex PCR reads anew with MiXCR; each CDR3 protein has one entry. Found here are 200,000 to 250,000 distinct CDR3 sequences, less than 45% of them singletons; the top ten hold approximately 3.7%. Breast cancer patients provided tissue from their axillary draining lymph nodes. The material sequenced was axillary lymph node tissue. The receptor source for this set is a female donor with breast cancer. Some clones in this sample may be carry-over from other donors' samples.

This clonotype was detected many times. This rearrangement joins TRBV11-1 to TRBJ2-1; the match to TRBD1 covers 11 bases. This CDR3 contains 16 residues. V trimming: 5 bases; J trimming: 5 bases; junction bases outside the gene matches: 8. CDR1 SGHAT and CDR2 FQDESV come from the germline V gene (reference sequence). CDR3 DNA sequence: TGTGCCAGCAGCGCCGGGACAGGGGGTTGGCACAATGAGCAGTTCTTC. Its protein is CASSAGTGGWHNEQFF. Using reference TRBV11-1 and TRBJ2-1 for the parts outside the CDR3, the full variable domain is EAEVAQSPRYKITEKSQAVAFWCDPISGHATLYWYRQILGQGPELLVQFQDESVVDDSQLPKDRFSAERLKGVDSTLKIQPAELGDSAMYLCASSAGTGGWHNEQFFGPGTRLTVL.

This clonotype was observed many times. This chain joins TRBV19 and TRBJ1-2; D may be TRBD1 (6 bases). Germline CDR1 LNHDA, CDR2 SQIVND (reference sequence). The CDR3 spans 14 residues. The germline V and J ends were trimmed by 6 bases and 8 bases, with 19 bases remaining between them. In nucleotides, the CDR3 is TGTGCCAGTAGCTGGGGGGGGGCTTCGGGCGGCTACACCTTC. This sequence encodes CASSWGGASGGYTF.

This clonotype occurred once. This may be a read error, as it is one base from a much larger clone. V and J are TRBV20-1 and TRBJ2-1; D may match TRBD1 or TRBD2 (5 bases each). CDR1 DFQATT and CDR2 SNEGSKA come from the germline V gene (reference sequence). The length of the CDR3 is 15 residues. The CDR3 region has the DNA TGCAGTGCTGAAACCGGGACCACCACCTACAGTGAGCAGTTCTTC. Translated, it gives CSAETGTTTYSEQFF.

As concerns this clonotype: One end of the junction varies from germline; a read error may be responsible. V usage is TRBV7-9 and J usage is TRBJ2-5, with 7 bases fitting TRBD1. Germline-derived CDR1 and CDR2 are SEHNR and FQNEAQ (reference sequence). The CDR3 spans 12 residues. The CDR3: CASSPNGQDEYF. The CDR3 bases are TGCGCCAGCAGCCCCAACGGACAGGACGAGTACTTC. Using reference TRBV7-9 and TRBJ2-5 for the parts outside the CDR3, the full variable domain is DTGVSQNPRHKITKRGQNVTFRCDPISEHNRLYWYRQTLGQGPEFLTYFQNEAQLEKSRLLSDRFSAERPKGSFSTLEIQRTEQGDSAMYLCASSPNGQDEYFGPGTRLLVL.

This clonotype was seen more than once but under ten times. A junction boundary mismatches the germline segment, possibly from a read error. This chain links TRBV6-6 with TRBJ1-2, with 7 bases lining up with TRBD1. Germline CDR1 is MNHNY and CDR2 is SVGAGI (reference sequence). The CDR3 runs to 14 residues. The CDR3 sequence is CASSHSGQDYGYTF. In DNA form, the CDR3 reads TGTGCCAGCAGTCACTCCGGACAGGACTATGGCTACACCTTC.

This clonotype has a count of ten or more. The chain employs TRBV28 and TRBJ2-7; possibly TRBD2 for D (6 bases). Per germline, CDR1 MDHEN and CDR2 SYDVKM. The CDR3 spans 14 residues. Trimming took off 5 bases at V and 4 bases at J, with 15 bases between the two ends. CDR3 protein: CASSGLRGGYEQYF. CDR3 DNA: TGTGCCAGCAGTGGCCTCCGGGGAGGTTACGAGCAGTACTTC.

The chain combines TRBV6-2 or TRBV6-3 with TRBJ1-2; TRBD1 might be the D (5 bases). This CDR3 comprises 12 residues. V shed 6 bases and J shed 8 bases, with 13 bases lying between them. Per germline, CDR1 MNHEY and CDR2 SVGEGT. Written as DNA, the CDR3 is TGTGCCAGCAGCCACAGGCTCAGGGGCTACACCTTC. It codes for CASSHRLRGYTF.

For this clonotype: A read error may account for a junction end that differs from germline. The V and J genes are TRBV9 and TRBJ1-2, with 9 bases that match TRBD1. The germline V gene has CDR1 SGDLS and CDR2 YYNGEE. CDR3 length: 15 amino acids. The DNA for the CDR3 is TGTGCCAGCTCACCCCCGGGACAGGGAGGATATGGCTCCACCTTC. Its protein product is CASSPPGQGGYGSTF.

This sequence joins TRBV18 and TRBJ1-4; D is perhaps TRBD1 (5 bases). The CDR3 totals 13 residues. Trimming cost V 1 base and J 8 bases, with 8 bases left between them. Per the germline V gene, CDR1 is KGHSH and CDR2 is LQKENI. The CDR3 sequence is CASSPRAGEKLFF. As DNA, the CDR3 is TGTGCCAGCTCACCACGGGCAGGGGAAAAACTGTTTTTT. Looking up the rest from reference TRBV18 and TRBJ1-4 gives the full variable domain: NAGVMQNPRHLVRRRGQEARLRCSPMKGHSHVYWYRQLPEEGLKFMVYLQKENIIDESGMPKERFSAEFPKEGPSILRIQQVVRGDSAAYFCASSPRAGEKLFFGSGTQLSVL.

At least ten counts were recorded for this clonotype. This chain connects TRBV20-1 to TRBJ2-5; the match to TRBD2 covers 7 bases. The CDR3 totals 12 residues. V shed 5 bases, J shed 2 bases, and the junction held 2 bases outside the gene matches. Per the germline V gene, CDR1 is DFQATT and CDR2 is SNEGSKA (reference sequence). The DNA of the CDR3 is TGCAGTGCTCAAGCGGGACAAGAGACCCAGTACTTC. This codes for CSAQAGQETQYF.

This clonotype was counted a single time. This chain connects TRBV29-1 to TRBJ2-5, with 7 positions matching TRBD2. The J segment lost 1 base and the V segment lost 6 bases, leaving 23 bases of the junction unmatched. CDR1 is SQVTM, CDR2 ANQGSEA, per germline. The CDR3 spans 19 residues. CDR3 sequence: CSVGGLPGGSGGVQETQYF. CDR3 in DNA: TGCAGCGTGGGGGGATTACCGGGGGGTAGCGGAGGAGTCCAAGAGACCCAGTACTTC.

The sample holds many counts of this clonotype. The chain combines TRBV5-1 with TRBJ2-5, with 12 nucleotides matching TRBD2. Germline V gene sequence: CDR1 SGHRS, CDR2 YFSETQ. Trimming cost V 3 bases and J 3 bases; bases outside gene matches: 6. The CDR3 extends over 16 amino acids. CDR3 protein: CASSSSSGRVEETQYF. The CDR3 nucleotides read TGCGCCAGCAGCTCCTCTAGCGGGAGGGTGGAAGAGACCCAGTACTTC.

This chain links TRBV2 with TRBJ2-1; 16 nucleotides agree with TRBD2. The CDR3 is 17 amino acids. V was pared by 6 bases and J by 8 bases, with 10 bases of the junction left unmatched. Germline V lookup: CDR1 SNHLY, CDR2 FYNNEI. The CDR3 loop is CASRGTSGGAAVYEQFF. CDR3 in DNA: TGTGCCAGCAGGGGGACTAGCGGGGGGGCCGCAGTATATGAGCAGTTCTTC.

The chain joins TRBV7-2 to TRBJ1-6, with 9 bases matching TRBD1. There are 16 residues in the CDR3. Per the germline V gene, CDR1 is SGHTA and CDR2 is FQGNSA. Trimming at V came to 1 base and at J to 9 bases, leaving 7 bases not matched to a gene. The CDR3 nucleotides are TGTGCCAGCAGCTTAGAGTTAGGACAGGGGAGTTCACCCCTCCACTTT. Amino acids: CASSLELGQGSSPLHF.

CDR3 residues: CSVERTLVGELFF. The CDR3 nucleotides read TGCAGCGTAGAGCGGACTCTTGTTGGGGAGCTGTTTTTT. The chain employs TRBV29-1 and TRBJ2-2; a weak D match, TRBD2 (5 bases). The germline gives CDR1 SQVTM, CDR2 ANQGSEA. Deletions cut 6 bases from V and 8 bases from J, with 16 bases between. The CDR3 runs to 13 residues.

Worth noting for this clonotype: A read error is possible here, since a much larger clone lies one base away. The rearrangement uses TRBV20-1 and TRBJ2-7; 12 nucleotides agree with TRBD2. J was trimmed by 7 bases and V by 4 bases; bases with no gene match: 8. From germline, CDR1 is DFQATT and CDR2 SNEGSKA (reference sequence). The CDR3 has 14 residues. The CDR3 sequence: CSATPSGGASEQYF. CDR3 DNA: TGCAGTGCTACGCCTAGCGGGGGGGCCTCGGAGCAGTACTTC.

This clonotype occurred many times. V and J are TRBV19 and TRBJ2-2, with 10 bases that match TRBD2. The CDR3 totals 15 residues. The V segment lost 5 bases and the J segment 6 bases; nucleotides outside the gene matches: 6. In germline, CDR1 is LNHDA, CDR2 SQIVND (reference sequence). CDR3 sequence (DNA): TGTGCCAGTAGTCGGGTAGCGGGGGGAGCCGGGGAGCTGTTTTTT. This codes for CASSRVAGGAGELFF.

The table lists this clonotype with many counts. V gene TRBV12-3 or TRBV12-4 combines with J gene TRBJ2-7; 10 nucleotides align to TRBD1. The CDR3 is 15 residues long. V shed 1 base, J shed 5 bases, and the junction held 5 bases outside the gene matches. The CDR3 sequence: CASSLETGGRNEQYF. Here the CDR3 DNA reads TGTGCCAGCAGTTTAGAGACAGGGGGCAGAAACGAGCAGTACTTC.

The chain employs TRBV7-2 and TRBJ1-4, with 9 bases identical to TRBD1. From germline, CDR1 is SGHTA and CDR2 FQGNSA. The V gene end was trimmed by 5 bases and the J gene end by 5 bases; junction bases not matched to a gene: 6. This CDR3 spans 15 amino acids. Here the CDR3 reads CASSHVGTGNEKLFF. CDR3 sequence (DNA): TGTGCCAGCAGCCATGTCGGGACAGGGAATGAAAAACTGTTTTTT.

Many counts were recorded for this clonotype. The rearrangement links TRBV14 to TRBJ2-2; D gene ambiguous. CDR3 length: 15 amino acids. The V and J ends lost 0 bases and 1 base respectively, with 6 bases between them. Germline values: CDR1 SGHDN, CDR2 FVKESK. The CDR3 coding sequence is TGTGCCAGCAGCCAAGAAAAGGAGAACACCGGGGAGCTGTTTTTT. It encodes CASSQEKENTGELFF.

A note on this clonotype: Given a much more abundant clone one base away, this may be a read error. It is likely a read error, because the conserved phenylalanine at the end of the CDR3 is missing. The gene calls are TRBV19 and TRBJ2-5; TRBD1 aligns across 9 bases. The CDR3 has 16 residues. Germline trimming cut 5 bases from V and 7 bases from J; bases unmatched to any gene: 14. Germline values: CDR1 LNHDA, CDR2 SQIVND (reference sequence). The CDR3 sequence: CASSVHRGHTTVTQYS. The CDR3 DNA follows: TGTGCCAGTAGTGTCCACAGGGGGCATACCACGGTGACCCAGTACTCC.